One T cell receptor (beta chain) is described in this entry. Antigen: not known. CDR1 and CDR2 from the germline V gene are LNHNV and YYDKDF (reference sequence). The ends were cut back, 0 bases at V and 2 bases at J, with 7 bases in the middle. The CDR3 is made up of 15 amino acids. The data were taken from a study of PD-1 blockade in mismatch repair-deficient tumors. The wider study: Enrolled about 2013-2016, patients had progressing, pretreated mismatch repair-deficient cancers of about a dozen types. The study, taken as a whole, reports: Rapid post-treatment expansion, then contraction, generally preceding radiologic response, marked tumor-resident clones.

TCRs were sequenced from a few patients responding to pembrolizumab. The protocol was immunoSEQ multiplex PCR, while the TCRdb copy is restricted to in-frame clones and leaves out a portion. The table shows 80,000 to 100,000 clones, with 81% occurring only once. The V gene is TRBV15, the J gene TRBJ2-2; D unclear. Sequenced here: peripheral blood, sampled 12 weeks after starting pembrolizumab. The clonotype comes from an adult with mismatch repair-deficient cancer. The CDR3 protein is CATSRDNRNTGELFF. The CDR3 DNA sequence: TGTGCCACCAGCAGAGATAACAGAAACACCGGGGAGCTGTTTTTT.